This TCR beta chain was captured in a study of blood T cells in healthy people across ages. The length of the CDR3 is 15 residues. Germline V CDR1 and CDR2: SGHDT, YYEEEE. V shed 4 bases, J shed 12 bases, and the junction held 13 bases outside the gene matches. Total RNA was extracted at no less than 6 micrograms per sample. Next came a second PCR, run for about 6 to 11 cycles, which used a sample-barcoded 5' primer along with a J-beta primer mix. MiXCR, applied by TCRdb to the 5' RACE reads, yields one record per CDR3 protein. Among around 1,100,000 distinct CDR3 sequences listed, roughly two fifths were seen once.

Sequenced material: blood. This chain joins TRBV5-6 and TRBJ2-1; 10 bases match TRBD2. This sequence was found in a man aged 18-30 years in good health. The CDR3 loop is CASSLLSGGALSQFF. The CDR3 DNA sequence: TGTGCCAGCAGCCTTCTGAGCGGGGGGGCTCTTTCGCAGTTCTTC.